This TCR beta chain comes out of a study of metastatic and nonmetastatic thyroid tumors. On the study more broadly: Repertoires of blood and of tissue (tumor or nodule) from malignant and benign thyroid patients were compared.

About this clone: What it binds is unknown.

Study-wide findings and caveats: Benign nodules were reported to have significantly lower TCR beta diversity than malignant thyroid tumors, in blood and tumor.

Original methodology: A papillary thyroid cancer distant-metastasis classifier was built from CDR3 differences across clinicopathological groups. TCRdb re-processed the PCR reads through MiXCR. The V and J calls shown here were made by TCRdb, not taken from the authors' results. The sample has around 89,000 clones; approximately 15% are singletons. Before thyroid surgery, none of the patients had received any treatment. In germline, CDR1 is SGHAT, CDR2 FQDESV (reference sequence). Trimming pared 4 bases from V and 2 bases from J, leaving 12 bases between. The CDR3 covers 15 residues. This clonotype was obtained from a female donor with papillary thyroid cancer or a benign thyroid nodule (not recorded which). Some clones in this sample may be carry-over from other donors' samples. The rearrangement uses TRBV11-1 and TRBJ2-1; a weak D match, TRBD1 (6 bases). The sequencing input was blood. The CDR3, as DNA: TGTGCCAGCAGCTCACAGGGTGTCCCCTACAATGAGCAGTTCTTC. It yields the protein CASSSQGVPYNEQFF.